Listed below are T cell receptor beta chains from one sample, sequenced in a study of blood T cell repertoires in COVID-19. The protocol was immunoSEQ multiplex PCR, while the TCRdb copy is restricted to in-frame clones and leaves out a portion. The sample includes more than 150,000 clones, 60% to 80% seen only once; the top ten take approximately 27%. Sequencing input: peripheral blood. The receptors were sampled from a woman between 70 and 85 years old with acute or convalescent COVID-19. Each CDR3 is given with its conserved first and last residue. The D gene is left open where the match is weak. Clone size is shown for a subset of rows, as once, few, many or a class of expanded clone.

CDR3nt: TGTGCCAGCAGTGAAGGTAGGGGACAGGGAATTTCGGCCCAGCATTTT
CDR3aa: CASSEGRGQGISAQHF
j_gene: TRBJ1-5
len: 16
d_gene: TRBD1
abundance: NA
v_gene: TRBV6-1

CDR3nt: TGTGCCAGCAGCACCCAAGGGACAGCTAGTAATGAAAAACTGTTTTTT
CDR3aa: CASSTQGTASNEKLFF
j_gene: TRBJ1-4
len: 16
d_gene: TRBD1
abundance: NA
v_gene: TRBV2

CDR3nt: TGTGCCAGCAGAGAGACAGGGCGGGGCAATGAGCAGTTCTTC
CDR3aa: CASRETGRGNEQFF
j_gene: TRBJ2-1
len: 14
d_gene: NA
abundance: NA
v_gene: TRBV13

CDR3nt: TGTGCCAGTAGGTCGGTGGGGCGGGATACGCAGTATTTT
CDR3aa: CASRSVGRDTQYF
j_gene: TRBJ2-3
len: 13
d_gene: NA
abundance: NA
v_gene: TRBV19

CDR3nt: TGTGCCAGCAGTTACTCAGGACAGGGGGCCGGAACTGAAGCTTTCTTT
CDR3aa: CASSYSGQGAGTEAFF
j_gene: TRBJ1-1
len: 16
d_gene: TRBD1
abundance: NA
v_gene: TRBV6-5

CDR3nt: TGTGCCAGCAGTGAGGCAGGGGGGCGTTATGGCTACACCTTC
CDR3aa: CASSEAGGRYGYTF
j_gene: TRBJ1-2
len: 14
d_gene: TRBD1
abundance: NA
v_gene: TRBV2

CDR3nt: TGTGCCAGCAGCTCCAGACAGGGCTGGAACTATGGCTACACCTTC
CDR3aa: CASSSRQGWNYGYTF
j_gene: TRBJ1-2
len: 15
d_gene: TRBD1
abundance: NA
v_gene: TRBV11-1

CDR3nt: TGTGCCAGCAGCTGGGGGACAGGAATGGGGGAGCAGTACTTC
CDR3aa: CASSWGTGMGEQYF
j_gene: TRBJ2-7
len: 14
d_gene: TRBD1
abundance: NA
v_gene: TRBV5-6

CDR3nt: TGTGCCACCAGTGATTTGGTAGCGGGAGGCTCAGATACGCAGTATTTT
CDR3aa: CATSDLVAGGSDTQYF
j_gene: TRBJ2-3
len: 16
d_gene: TRBD2
abundance: NA
v_gene: TRBV24-1

CDR3nt: TGCGCCAGCAGCCAAGTCACAAGGAGCACAGGAGACCAAGAGACCCAGTACTTC
CDR3aa: CASSQVTRSTGDQETQYF
j_gene: TRBJ2-5
len: 18
d_gene: NA
abundance: NA
v_gene: TRBV4-1

CDR3nt: TGTGCCAGCAAAAGGCAGGGGCTTCAATCAGATACGCAGTATTTT
CDR3aa: CASKRQGLQSDTQYF
j_gene: TRBJ2-3
len: 15
d_gene: NA
abundance: few
v_gene: TRBV3-1/TRBV3-2

CDR3nt: TGTGCCAGCAACTTCGGACTGGACACCGGGGAGCTGTTTTTT
CDR3aa: CASNFGLDTGELFF
j_gene: TRBJ2-2
len: 14
d_gene: NA
abundance: NA
v_gene: TRBV7-2

CDR3nt: TGTGCCAGCAGTTCCCCAACAGGGGGCGCAAATTCACCCCTCCACTTT
CDR3aa: CASSSPTGGANSPLHF
j_gene: TRBJ1-6
len: 16
d_gene: TRBD1
abundance: NA
v_gene: TRBV6-6

CDR3nt: TGTGCCAGCAGCCCGGGGACAGGGGAGTGGGAAAAACTGTTTTTT
CDR3aa: CASSPGTGEWEKLFF
j_gene: TRBJ1-4
len: 15
d_gene: TRBD1
abundance: NA
v_gene: TRBV7-9

CDR3nt: TGTGCCAGCATGCGGCTCGCGAACACCGGGGAGCTGTTTTTT
CDR3aa: CASMRLANTGELFF
j_gene: TRBJ2-2
len: 14
d_gene: NA
abundance: few
v_gene: TRBV6-5

CDR3nt: TGCGCCAGCAGCTCGCTTGGGGCGGGAGTAGAGACCCAGTACTTC
CDR3aa: CASSSLGAGVETQYF
j_gene: TRBJ2-5
len: 15
d_gene: TRBD2
abundance: few
v_gene: TRBV5-1

CDR3nt: TGTGCCAGCAGTGAATATAGCGGGAGGGCCCAGGAGACCCAGTACTTC
CDR3aa: CASSEYSGRAQETQYF
j_gene: TRBJ2-5
len: 16
d_gene: TRBD2
abundance: NA
v_gene: TRBV2

CDR3nt: TGTGCCAGCAGCGAGGGCGGGAGCCCCTACAATGAGCAGTTCTTC
CDR3aa: CASSEGGSPYNEQFF
j_gene: TRBJ2-1
len: 15
d_gene: TRBD2
abundance: NA
v_gene: TRBV9

CDR3nt: TGTGCCAGCATCCTAACACTAGGAGGCTATGGCTACACCTTC
CDR3aa: CASILTLGGYGYTF
j_gene: TRBJ1-2
len: 14
d_gene: NA
abundance: NA
v_gene: TRBV6-6

CDR3nt: TGCAGCGTTGATTACATACAAGAGACCCAGTACTTC
CDR3aa: CSVDYIQETQYF
j_gene: TRBJ2-5
len: 12
d_gene: NA
abundance: NA
v_gene: TRBV29-1

CDR3nt: TGTGCCAGCAGCACGGACAGGAACTATGGCTACACCTTC
CDR3aa: CASSTDRNYGYTF
j_gene: TRBJ1-2
len: 13
d_gene: TRBD1
abundance: many
v_gene: TRBV9

CDR3nt: TGTGCCAGCAGCTTTGAGCGGGGGTCTGGAAACACCATATATTTT
CDR3aa: CASSFERGSGNTIYF
j_gene: TRBJ1-3
len: 15
d_gene: NA
abundance: many
v_gene: TRBV7-6

CDR3nt: TGTGCCAGCAGGAGAACCGGGACAGCGAATGAAAAACTGTTTTTT
CDR3aa: CASRRTGTANEKLFF
j_gene: TRBJ1-4
len: 15
d_gene: TRBD1
abundance: NA
v_gene: TRBV3-1/TRBV3-2

CDR3nt: TGTGCCAGCAGCAGGACAGGGGTGACCGGGGAGCTGTTTTTT
CDR3aa: CASSRTGVTGELFF
j_gene: TRBJ2-2
len: 14
d_gene: TRBD1
abundance: NA
v_gene: TRBV6-6

CDR3nt: TGTGCCAGCAGCGACTCTGGTCGTTCACCCCTCCACTTT
CDR3aa: CASSDSGRSPLHF
j_gene: TRBJ1-6
len: 13
d_gene: NA
abundance: NA
v_gene: TRBV2

CDR3nt: TGTGCCACCAGTGATTCCTCTAGCGGGAGGAGCTACGAGCAGTACTTC
CDR3aa: CATSDSSSGRSYEQYF
j_gene: TRBJ2-7
len: 16
d_gene: TRBD2
abundance: NA
v_gene: TRBV24-1

CDR3nt: TGTGCCAGCCTAGGGGCTAGCGGACAAGAGACCCAGTACTTC
CDR3aa: CASLGASGQETQYF
j_gene: TRBJ2-5
len: 14
d_gene: TRBD2
abundance: NA
v_gene: TRBV6-5

CDR3nt: TGTGCCAGCAGCGACATCTTAAGCGGGGAAAAACTGTTTTTT
CDR3aa: CASSDILSGEKLFF
j_gene: TRBJ1-4
len: 14
d_gene: NA
abundance: NA
v_gene: TRBV7-9

CDR3nt: TGTGCCAGCAGCTTAGGCCGGCGGGAGCAGTTCTTC
CDR3aa: CASSLGRREQFF
j_gene: TRBJ2-1
len: 12
d_gene: NA
abundance: NA
v_gene: TRBV13

CDR3nt: TGTGCCAGCAGCCGACAGTGGAGGGGGACCCAGTACTTC
CDR3aa: CASSRQWRGTQYF
j_gene: TRBJ2-5
len: 13
d_gene: NA
abundance: once
v_gene: TRBV5-6

CDR3nt: TGCGCCAGCAGCTTGTTCTCAGGGCGGCAGAATGAAAAACTGTTTTTT
CDR3aa: CASSLFSGRQNEKLFF
j_gene: TRBJ1-4
len: 16
d_gene: NA
abundance: NA
v_gene: TRBV5-1

CDR3nt: TGTGCCAGCAGCCAGGGCGGGACTAGGAGGTCGGAGCGCTACGAGCAGTACTTC
CDR3aa: CASSQGGTRRSERYEQYF
j_gene: TRBJ2-7
len: 18
d_gene: TRBD2
abundance: NA
v_gene: TRBV3-1/TRBV3-2

CDR3nt: TGCGCCAGCAGCTTGGTTCCTAGCGGGCTTTACAATGAGCAGTTCTTC
CDR3aa: CASSLVPSGLYNEQFF
j_gene: TRBJ2-1
len: 16
d_gene: TRBD2
abundance: NA
v_gene: TRBV5-1

CDR3nt: TGTGCCAGCAGCCCCAGGGGAGGGCCCCACAATGAGCAGTTCTTC
CDR3aa: CASSPRGGPHNEQFF
j_gene: TRBJ2-1
len: 15
d_gene: NA
abundance: NA
v_gene: TRBV4-2

CDR3nt: TGTGCCAGCAGTGAAGCGGGGCAGGGCTATGGCTACACCTTC
CDR3aa: CASSEAGQGYGYTF
j_gene: TRBJ1-2
len: 14
d_gene: NA
abundance: few
v_gene: TRBV2

CDR3nt: TGTGCCAGCAGCCCACAGGGTTTGGACACCGGGGAGCTGTTTTTT
CDR3aa: CASSPQGLDTGELFF
j_gene: TRBJ2-2
len: 15
d_gene: NA
abundance: once
v_gene: TRBV7-3

CDR3nt: TGCGCCAGCAGCCGAACCGGGACAGGTCGGAATGAGCAGTTCTTC
CDR3aa: CASSRTGTGRNEQFF
j_gene: TRBJ2-1
len: 15
d_gene: TRBD1
abundance: once
v_gene: TRBV5-1

CDR3nt: TGCAGTGCTAGTGCTCACACTCCAGGCGGGGAGACCCAGTACTTC
CDR3aa: CSASAHTPGGETQYF
j_gene: TRBJ2-5
len: 15
d_gene: NA
abundance: NA
v_gene: TRBV20-1